This T cell receptor (beta chain) was recorded in a study of blood T cell repertoires in COVID-19. Produced via immunoSEQ multiplex PCR; TCRdb's table is partial and in-frame only. In the table there are some 220,000 clones, around 80% of which are singletons. The V gene lost 5 bases and the J gene lost 0 bases, with 17 bases spanning the gap. The V gene's germline CDR1 is GTSNPN and CDR2 SVGIG (reference sequence). There are 15 residues in the CDR3. The source material was peripheral blood. The sequence derives from a woman aged 30 to 39 with COVID-19, enrolled during active disease. This sequence joins TRBV30 and TRBJ2-7, with a weak D call TRBD1 (6 bases). CDR3 loop: CAWSWNYRASYEQYF. In nucleotides, the CDR3 is TGTGCCTGGTCTTGGAATTACAGGGCCTCCTACGAGCAGTACTTC.